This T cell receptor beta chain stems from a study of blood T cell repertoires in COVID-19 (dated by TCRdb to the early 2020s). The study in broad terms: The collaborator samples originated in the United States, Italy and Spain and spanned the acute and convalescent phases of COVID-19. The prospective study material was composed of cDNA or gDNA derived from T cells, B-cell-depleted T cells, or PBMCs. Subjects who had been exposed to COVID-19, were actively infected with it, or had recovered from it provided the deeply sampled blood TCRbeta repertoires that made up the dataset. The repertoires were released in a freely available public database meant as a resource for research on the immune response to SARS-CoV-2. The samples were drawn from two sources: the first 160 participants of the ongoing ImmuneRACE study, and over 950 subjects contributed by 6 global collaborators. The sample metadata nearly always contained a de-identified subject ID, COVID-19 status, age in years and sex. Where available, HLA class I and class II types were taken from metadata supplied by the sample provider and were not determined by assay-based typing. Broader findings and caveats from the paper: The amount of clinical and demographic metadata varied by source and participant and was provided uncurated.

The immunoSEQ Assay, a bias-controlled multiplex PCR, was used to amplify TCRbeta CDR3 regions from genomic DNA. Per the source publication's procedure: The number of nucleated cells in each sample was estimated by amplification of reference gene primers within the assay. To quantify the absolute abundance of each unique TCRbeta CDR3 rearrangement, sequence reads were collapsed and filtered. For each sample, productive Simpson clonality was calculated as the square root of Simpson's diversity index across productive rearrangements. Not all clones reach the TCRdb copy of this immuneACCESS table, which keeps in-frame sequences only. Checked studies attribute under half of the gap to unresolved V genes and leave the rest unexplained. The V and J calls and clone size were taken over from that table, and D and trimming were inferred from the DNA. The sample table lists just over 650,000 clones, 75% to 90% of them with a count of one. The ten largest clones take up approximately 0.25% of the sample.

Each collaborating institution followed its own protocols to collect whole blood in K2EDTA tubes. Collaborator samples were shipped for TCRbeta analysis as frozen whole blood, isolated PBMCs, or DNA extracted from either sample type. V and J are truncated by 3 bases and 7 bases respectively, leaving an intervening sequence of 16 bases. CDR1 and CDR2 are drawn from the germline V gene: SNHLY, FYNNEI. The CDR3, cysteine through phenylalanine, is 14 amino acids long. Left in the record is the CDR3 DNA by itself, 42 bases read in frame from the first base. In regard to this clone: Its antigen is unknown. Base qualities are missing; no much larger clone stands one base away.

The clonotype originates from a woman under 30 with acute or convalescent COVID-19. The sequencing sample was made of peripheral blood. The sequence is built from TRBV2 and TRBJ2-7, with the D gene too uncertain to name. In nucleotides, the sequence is TGTGCCAGCAGTGAGAACCCTTCTCCGCGGGAGCAGTACTTC. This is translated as CASSENPSPREQYF. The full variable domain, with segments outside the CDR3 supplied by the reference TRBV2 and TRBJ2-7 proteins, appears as EPEVTQTPSHQVTQMGQEVILRCVPISNHLYFYWYRQILGQKVEFLVSFYNNEISEKSEIFDDQFSVERPDGSNFTLKIRSTKLEDSAMYFCASSENPSPREQYFGPGTRLTVT.